This T cell receptor beta chain was identified in a study of blood T cell repertoires in COVID-19. As for the study in general: Whether acute or convalescent, the COVID-19 samples came from the United States, Italy and Spain.

Sequencing was performed with immunoSEQ multiplex PCR; in TCRdb, only in-frame clones are kept and a portion is missing. Of roughly 130,000 clones detected, 75% to 90% appear once; the ten largest clones hold 1.9%. V was pared by 0 bases and J by 8 bases, with 9 bases of the junction left unmatched. CDR1 ENHRY and CDR2 SYGVKD come from the germline V gene. CDR3 length: 15 amino acids. The chain combines TRBV10-3 with TRBJ1-2, with 7 bases matching TRBD1. The sequenced material came from peripheral blood. The TCR sequence derives from a man in his sixties or seventies with acute or convalescent COVID-19. Here the CDR3 DNA reads TGTGCCATCAGTGAGTCGAGACAGGGTGCGGAGGGCTACACCTTC. This sequence encodes CAISESRQGAEGYTF.